A selection of T cell receptor beta chains follows, all from one sample in a study of blood T cell repertoires in COVID-19. Assay used: immunoSEQ multiplex PCR; TCRdb lists only in-frame clones, some missing. The table shows under 300,000 clones, with 86% occurring only once. Source material: peripheral blood. The receptor source for this set is a man aged 60 to 75 with acute or convalescent COVID-19. Both conserved end residues are part of each CDR3. D genes are given only for firm matches. Clone size, where shown, is once, few, many, or a class for clones that have expanded.

CDR3,DNA,length,size,D,J,V
CASSQPGGNEQFF,TGTGCCAGCTCCCAGCCGGGGGGGAATGAGCAGTTCTTC,13,.,TRBD2,TRBJ2-1,TRBV18
CASSPPRGGGETQYF,TGTGCCAGCAGCCCCCCCCGGGGAGGGGGAGAGACCCAGTACTTC,15,.,.,TRBJ2-5,TRBV9
CASRAGNSNQPQHF,TGTGCCAGCAGGGCAGGGAATAGCAATCAGCCCCAGCATTTT,14,.,.,TRBJ1-5,TRBV6-5
CASSQAPRSGSTDTQYF,TGCGCCAGCAGCCAAGCCCCCCGTAGCGGTTCCACAGATACGCAGTATTTT,17,.,.,TRBJ2-3,TRBV4-3
CASSPGVRGTGYTF,TGTGCCAGCAGCCCCGGGGTTCGGGGGACTGGCTACACCTTC,14,.,.,TRBJ1-2,TRBV25-1
CASSLVSGGLPNNQPQHF,TGTGCCAGCAGCTTAGTATCAGGGGGTCTGCCAAACAATCAGCCCCAGCATTTT,18,.,TRBD1,TRBJ1-5,TRBV7-9
CASIKAGTGSYSNQPQHF,TGTGCCAGTATTAAGGCCGGGACAGGCTCTTATAGCAATCAGCCCCAGCATTTT,18,.,TRBD1,TRBJ1-5,TRBV19
CASSLFCDRPNEKLFF,TGTGCCAGCAGCCTTTTTTGCGACAGGCCCAATGAAAAACTGTTTTTT,16,.,.,TRBJ1-4,TRBV21-1
CASSQGLAGSYEQYF,TGTGCCAGCAGCCAAGGCTTAGCGGGTTCCTACGAGCAGTACTTC,15,.,TRBD2,TRBJ2-7,TRBV4-2
CASGEAGLTYEQYF,TGTGCCAGCGGGGAGGCGGGGTTAACCTACGAGCAGTACTTC,14,.,.,TRBJ2-7,TRBV28
CASRVDRESDQPQHF,TGTGCCAGCAGAGTGGACAGGGAAAGTGATCAGCCCCAGCATTTT,15,.,TRBD1,TRBJ1-5,TRBV6-6
CASSVGPGTNTGELFF,TGTGCCAGCAGCGTAGGCCCAGGGACGAACACCGGGGAGCTGTTTTTT,16,.,.,TRBJ2-2,TRBV9
CASSLARSYEQYF,TGTGCCAGCAGTTTAGCGCGAAGCTACGAGCAGTACTTC,13,.,.,TRBJ2-7,TRBV12-3/TRBV12-4
CASSPDRPPAGELFF,TGTGCCAGCAGTCCGGACAGACCCCCCGCCGGGGAGCTGTTTTTT,15,.,.,TRBJ2-2,TRBV6-4
CASSLGPLRASNEKLFF,TGTGCCAGCAGCCTAGGTCCCCTCAGGGCCTCTAATGAAAAACTGTTTTTT,17,.,.,TRBJ1-4,TRBV7-6
CASSSSIRGGDGYTF,TGTGCCAGCAGCTCCTCCATTAGGGGGGGAGATGGCTACACCTTC,15,.,.,TRBJ1-2,TRBV11-2
CASSLGQGVTEAFF,TGTGCCAGCAGCCTTGGACAGGGGGTCACTGAAGCTTTCTTT,14,.,TRBD1,TRBJ1-1,TRBV6-5
CASSPLAGGRYEQYF,TGTGCCAGCAGCCCCTTAGCGGGAGGGAGGTACGAGCAGTACTTC,15,.,.,TRBJ2-7,TRBV12-1
CASSLNQENTEAFF,TGCGCCAGCAGCCTGAATCAGGAGAACACTGAAGCTTTCTTT,14,once,.,TRBJ1-1,TRBV4-1
CASSYGLLGTEAFF,TGTGCCAGCAGTTATGGACTACTGGGGACTGAAGCTTTCTTT,14,.,.,TRBJ1-1,TRBV6-5
CASSGLTGAPGELFF,TGTGCCAGCAGCGGTCTGACAGGGGCCCCCGGGGAGCTGTTTTTT,15,once,TRBD1,TRBJ2-2,TRBV9
CASSPVPGTASATNEKLFF,TGTGCCAGCAGTCCTGTCCCCGGGACAGCCTCCGCAACTAATGAAAAACTGTTTTTT,19,.,TRBD1,TRBJ1-4,TRBV28
CASSYRQARNEKLFF,TGTGCCAGCAGTTACAGACAGGCTCGTAATGAAAAACTGTTTTTT,15,.,.,TRBJ1-4,TRBV6-5
CASSDGGVNYGYTF,TGTGCCAGCAGCGACGGCGGAGTTAACTATGGCTACACCTTC,14,.,.,TRBJ1-2,TRBV5-4
CASRPTTGGGTEAFF,TGTGCCAGCAGACCAACGACAGGGGGCGGAACTGAAGCTTTCTTT,15,.,TRBD1,TRBJ1-1,TRBV6-5
CAWSAPQSKLFF,TGTGCCTGGAGTGCCCCCCAAAGCAAACTGTTTTTT,12,.,.,TRBJ1-4,TRBV30
CASSLDSKNIQYF,TGTGCCAGCAGTCTTGACAGCAAAAACATTCAGTACTTC,13,.,.,TRBJ2-4,TRBV6-5
CASTLSTGNRNQPQHF,TGTGCCAGTACTCTATCGACAGGGAACCGGAATCAGCCCCAGCATTTT,16,.,TRBD1,TRBJ1-5,TRBV19
CASSVQQGNYGYTF,TGTGCCAGCAGCGTACAACAGGGGAACTATGGCTACACCTTC,14,.,TRBD1,TRBJ1-2,TRBV9
CASSLEGGGQPQHF,TGTGCCAGCAGCTTGGAGGGAGGGGGTCAGCCCCAGCATTTT,14,few,.,TRBJ1-5,TRBV5-5